This TCR beta chain was found in a study of T cells after yellow fever vaccination. Study-wide context: Fractions with few cells were prepared using SMART-Seq v4 Ultra Low Input. Study-level points and caveats: Any FACS-sorted repertoire could hold abundant clonotypes that contaminate it from the bulk population. Reappearing after the booster were most of the clones from primary vaccination (about 96% CD4, approximately 88% CD8). Although most clonotypes did not, a small share appeared in both CD4 and CD8 compartments.

This clonotype turned up a few times. What it binds is unknown. V shed 4 bases and J shed 2 bases, with 12 bases lying between them. CDR3 size: 14 residues. Per the germline V gene, CDR1 is SGHRS and CDR2 is YFSETQ. TCRdb used MiXCR to reprocess the 5' RACE reads, holding one entry per CDR3 protein. The sample has about 580,000 distinct CDR3 sequences, about a sixth seen once. The receptor's source is a man aged 18 to 29 who received the YFV17D yellow fever vaccine. Sequences were derived from PBMCs, sampled more than 4 days after the first yellow fever vaccination. V and J are TRBV5-1 and TRBJ2-5; D remains unclear. As DNA, the CDR3 is TGCGCCAGCAGCCAAGAGGCCCGGCAAGAGACCCAGTACTTC. This encodes CASSQEARQETQYF.